The 7 T cell receptor beta chains below come from one sample, sequenced in a study of beta chain features in type 1 diabetes. The sequenced template was cDNA made from the entire isolated RNA. Using immunoSEQ multiplex PCR, the repertoire was profiled, and TCRdb retains in-frame clones only, with some absent. The sample contains 450,000 or so clones, about an eighth of which appear only once. The sequenced sample consisted of naive CD4+ T cells from blood. The receptor set was obtained from a woman under 30 in good health.

This clone was counted only a few times. The CDR3 reads CATTQDKNTEAFF. The DNA of the CDR3 is TGTGCCACCACCCAGGACAAGAACACTGAAGCTTTCTTT. V usage is TRBV10-3 and J usage is TRBJ1-1; D possibly corresponds to TRBD1 (5 bases). Germline V gives CDR1 ENHRY, CDR2 SYGVKD. The CDR3 runs to 13 residues. The V end lost 10 bases, the J end lost 1 base, and 13 bases lay between the germline ends.

V and J are TRBV14 and TRBJ2-2, with D tentatively TRBD1 (5 bases). This CDR3 contains 13 residues. Germline V lookup: CDR1 SGHDN, CDR2 FVKESK. V dropped 10 bases and J dropped 0 bases, with 9 bases sitting between them. The CDR3: CATRVSNTGELFF. In DNA, the CDR3 is TGTGCCACCAGGGTATCGAACACCGGGGAGCTGTTTTTT.

The chain has TRBV28 and TRBJ1-2; 7 bases align to TRBD1. Germline assignment: CDR1 MDHEN and CDR2 SYDVKM. V lost 8 bases to trimming and J lost 8 bases; unmatched junction nucleotides: 11. The CDR3 runs 13 residues. The CDR3 region has the DNA TGTGCCAGCCGTGAAGGAGGGGGCAGGGGCTACACCTTC. It yields the protein CASREGGGRGYTF.

The rearrangement links TRBV5-8 to TRBJ2-2, with 9 bases lining up with TRBD1. V was pared by 5 bases and J by 5 bases, with 13 bases of the junction left unmatched. The CDR3 covers 17 residues. Per germline, CDR1 SGHTS and CDR2 YDEGEE. The CDR3 reads CASRPALGQGSTGELFF. The CDR3 DNA reads TGTGCCAGCAGACCCGCTTTGGGACAGGGATCGACCGGGGAGCTGTTTTTT.

In this sample, this clone turned up a few times. The chain combines TRBV9 with TRBJ2-1; the match to TRBD2 covers 9 bases. The CDR3 contains 15 residues. Germline CDR1 SGDLS, CDR2 YYNGEE. The trim removed 2 bases at V and 5 bases at J, leaving 5 bases unmatched. The CDR3 is CASSVSGGPNNEQFF. Here the CDR3 DNA reads TGTGCCAGCAGCGTTAGCGGGGGACCGAACAATGAGCAGTTCTTC.

The chain uses TRBV27 and TRBJ2-1; D not resolved. The CDR3 contains 11 residues. Germline values: CDR1 MNHEY, CDR2 SMNVEV (reference sequence). Trimming removed 5 bases at V and 9 bases at J, with 8 bases between. CDR3 loop: CASSARSEQFF. DNA of the CDR3: TGTGCCAGCAGTGCTCGATCTGAGCAGTTCTTC.

Points on this clone: Other DNA sequences in the same sample also yield this CDR3. The chain joins TRBV25-1 to TRBJ1-5, with TRBD1 identical over 10 bases. V lost 6 bases, J lost 4 bases, and 0 bases stayed unmatched. The CDR3 has 13 residues. Germline assignment: CDR1 MGHDK and CDR2 SYGVNS. This CDR3 reads CASRGQGNQPQHF. The CDR3 region has the DNA TGTGCCAGCAGGGGACAGGGGAATCAGCCCCAGCATTTT.